One and the same sample provided the 7 T cell receptor beta chains below, sequenced in a study of blood T cell repertoires in COVID-19. TCRdb's copy holds only in-frame clones and misses some; the assay was immunoSEQ multiplex PCR. The sample records more than 130,000 clones, 80% to 90% being singletons. Sequences were obtained from peripheral blood. Receptor source: a middle-aged woman with acute or convalescent COVID-19.

This chain uses TRBV19 with TRBJ2-7; weak D call: TRBD2 (5 bases). Germline CDR1 is LNHDA and CDR2 is SQIVND (reference sequence). V was clipped by 4 bases and J by 0 bases, with 7 bases between them. The CDR3 is made up of 13 amino acids. CDR3 bases: TGTGCCAGTAGTAAAGCGGCCTCCTACGAGCAGTACTTC. Translated: CASSKAASYEQYF.

J is TRBJ1-1 and V is TRBV6-2 or TRBV6-3, with a possible D match to TRBD1 (5 bases). The germline V gene encodes CDR1 MNHEY and CDR2 SVGEGT. The CDR3 covers 13 residues. V lost 2 bases and J lost 7, with 11 bases in between. The CDR3 reads CASSYGVQGEAFF. The DNA for the CDR3 is TGTGCCAGCAGTTACGGGGTCCAGGGTGAAGCTTTCTTT.

The chain recombines TRBV9 with TRBJ2-7; D is perhaps TRBD2 (7 bases). The CDR3 is made up of 15 amino acids. The V and J ends lost 4 bases and 0 bases respectively, with 14 bases between them. Germline V gene sequence: CDR1 SGDLS, CDR2 YYNGEE. The CDR3 reads CASSRGAGLSYEQYF. CDR3 DNA: TGTGCCAGCAGCCGGGGGGCAGGGCTCTCCTACGAGCAGTACTTC.

The chain has TRBV19 and TRBJ2-7, with a weak D call TRBD1 (6 bases). This CDR3 is built from 16 residues. V was shortened by 6 bases and J by 5 bases, with 23 bases between the two germline ends. CDR1 is LNHDA, CDR2 SQIVND, per germline (reference sequence). For the CDR3, the DNA is TGTGCCAGTAGCCGGGACACGGTAATGCCTGGGGACGAGCAGTACTTC. It yields the protein CASSRDTVMPGDEQYF.

The V call is TRBV4-1, the J call TRBJ2-7; D might be TRBD2 (6 bases). V lost 1 base, J lost 2 bases, and 15 bases lay in between. Germline loops: CDR1 MGHRA, CDR2 YSYEKL. The CDR3 loop spans 16 amino acids. The CDR3 reads CASSQGVAGKPYEQYF. CDR3 DNA sequence: TGCGCCAGCAGCCAAGGTGTTGCGGGGAAGCCCTACGAGCAGTACTTC.

The chain is built from TRBV3-1 (or the pseudogene TRBV3-2) and TRBJ2-3; D might be TRBD2 (6 bases). Germline V gives CDR1 LGHDT, CDR2 YNNKEL (reference sequence). V was clipped by 4 bases and J by 4 bases, with 21 bases between them. This CDR3 has 17 amino acids. The CDR3 nucleotides are TGTGCCAGCAGCCCGAGTGGGGGGTCAGCAGAATCAGATACGCAGTATTTT. It codes for CASSPSGGSAESDTQYF.

V gene TRBV5-1 combines with J gene TRBJ2-7; 10 bases are a match to TRBD1. J lost 4 bases, V lost 4 bases, and 8 bases had no gene match. The CDR3 runs 15 residues. CDR1 is SGHRS, CDR2 YFSETQ, per germline. The CDR3 reads CASSPMDRGKYEQYF. For the CDR3, the DNA is TGCGCCAGCAGCCCCATGGACAGGGGGAAGTACGAGCAGTACTTC. The variable domain in full, with the rest retrieved from reference TRBV5-1 and TRBJ2-7, is KAGVTQTPRYLIKTRGQQVTLSCSPISGHRSVSWYQQTPGQGLQFLFEYFSETQRNKGNFPGRFSGRQFSNSRSEMNVSTLELGDSALYLCASSPMDRGKYEQYFGPGTRLTVT.